Below, 15 T cell receptor beta chains from the same sample are listed, as sequenced in a study of early T cells in non-severe SARS-CoV-2 infection. In TCRdb, the 5' RACE reads were re-called with MiXCR into one record per CDR3 protein. The table includes around 110,000 distinct CDR3 sequences, more than 9.5% detected once. Material for sequencing was whole blood. The receptors shown here come from an adult who was a healthcare worker with PCR-confirmed SARS-CoV-2 infection or an uninfected control (not recorded which).

Many counts were recorded for this clonotype. This chain connects TRBV28 to TRBJ1-6, with 8 bases fitting TRBD1. CDR3 size: 16 residues. With 5 bases clipped from V and 7 bases from J, the junction kept 10 bases outside the gene matches. Germline CDR1 reads MDHEN; CDR2 reads SYDVKM. The CDR3 sequence is CASSELAGGGNSPLHF. In DNA form, the CDR3 reads TGTGCCAGCAGTGAGCTGGCAGGGGGCGGGAATTCACCCCTCCACTTT. The variable domain in full, completed from reference TRBV28 and TRBJ1-6, reads DVKVTQSSRYLVKRTGEKVFLECVQDMDHENMFWYRQDPGLGLRLIYFSYDVKMKEKGDIPEGYSVSREKKERFSLILESASTNQTSMYLCASSELAGGGNSPLHFGNGTRLTVT.

This clonotype was seen a handful of times. The chain carries TRBV7-2 and TRBJ1-2, with unresolved D. The CDR3 loop spans 14 amino acids. CDR1 and CDR2 (germline): SGHTA, FQGNSA. Trimming removed 2 bases from V and 4 bases from J, with 11 bases in between. CDR3 region: CASSLPRGSYGYTF. The CDR3 DNA follows: TGTGCCAGCAGCTTACCCCGAGGGAGCTATGGCTACACCTTC.

As concerns this clonotype: One end of the junction does not line up with germline, which may come from a read error. The chain links TRBV10-1 to TRBJ1-1; 8 nucleotides align to TRBD1. This CDR3 is built from 12 residues. Germline assignment: CDR1 WNHNN and CDR2 SYGVQD (reference sequence). The CDR3 is CASSDGQGEASF. In DNA form, the CDR3 reads TGCGCCAGCAGTGACGGACAGGGAGAAGCTTCCTTT.

This chain uses TRBV7-9 with TRBJ2-7; D is possibly TRBD1 (6 bases). CDR1 and CDR2 from the germline V gene are SEHNR and FQNEAQ (reference sequence). The V end was cut by 5 bases, the J end by 2 bases, with 16 bases between. The CDR3 length is 15 residues. The CDR3 protein is CASSHDRRDTYEQYF. In DNA form, the CDR3 reads TGTGCCAGCAGCCACGACCGCCGGGACACCTACGAGCAGTACTTC.

This chain's CDR3 is CASSYRDPSGDTYNEQFF. Here the CDR3 DNA reads TGTGCCAGCAGCTACCGGGATCCTAGCGGAGATACCTACAATGAGCAGTTCTTC. The rearrangement uses TRBV11-2 and TRBJ2-1; 7 bases line up with TRBD2. J gave up 2 bases and V 4 bases, and 14 bases lay outside the gene matches. The CDR3 length is 18 residues. The germline gives CDR1 SGHAT, CDR2 FQNNGV.

The V and J genes are TRBV9 and TRBJ2-3, with D tentatively TRBD1 or TRBD2 (5 bases each). CDR1 and CDR2 from the germline V gene are SGDLS and YYNGEE. This CDR3 contains 12 residues. Trimming cost V 4 bases and J 4 bases, with 7 bases left between them. CDR3 sequence (DNA): TGTGCCAGCAGCAGGGACGCAGATACGCAGTATTTT. Translated: CASSRDADTQYF. Looking up the rest from reference TRBV9 and TRBJ2-3 gives the full variable domain: DSGVTQTPKHLITATGQRVTLRCSPRSGDLSVYWYQQSLDQGLQFLIQYYNGEERAKGNILERFSAQQFPDLHSELNLSSLELGDSALYFCASSRDADTQYFGPGTRLTVL.

As to this clonotype: The junction departs from germline at one end; a sequencing error may be responsible. This chain joins TRBV6-2 or TRBV6-3 and TRBJ1-5; 9 bases agree with TRBD1. The germline CDR1 and CDR2 sequences are MNHEY and SVGEGT. The CDR3 has 15 residues. The CDR3 spells CANSDPDRGYQPQHF. The CDR3 coding sequence is TGTGCCAACAGTGACCCGGACAGGGGCTATCAGCCCCAGCATTTT.

A few counts support this clonotype. J is TRBJ2-3 and V is TRBV20-1; possible D gene TRBD1, 5 bases. Germline V gives CDR1 DFQATT, CDR2 SNEGSKA (reference sequence). Trimming shortened V by 6 bases and J by 6 bases, and 25 bases separated the two germline ends. CDR3 size: 16 residues. The CDR3 DNA follows: TGCAGTGCACGTCCCAGCGACGGCCGATCAGGGGATACGCAGTATTTT. It yields the protein CSARPSDGRSGDTQYF.

CDR3 sequence (DNA): TGTGCCAGCGGCGACAGCCTACACAATTCACCCCTCCACTTT. Translation gives CASGDSLHNSPLHF. This chain links TRBV25-1 with TRBJ1-6; D might be TRBD1 (5 bases). V shed 8 bases and J shed 7 bases, with 15 bases lying between them. Germline CDR1 and CDR2: MGHDK and SYGVNS. This CDR3 region has 14 residues.

This clonotype was counted ten times or more. The V call is TRBV5-1, the J call TRBJ1-1, with D uncertain. Germline CDR1 is SGHRS and CDR2 is YFSETQ. V shed 5 bases and J shed 4 bases, with 12 bases lying between them. This CDR3 has 13 residues. The CDR3 region has the DNA TGCGCCAGCAGTTTACAAGACGGCACTGAAGCTTTCTTT. Translated: CASSLQDGTEAFF.

This clonotype came up many times. The chain couples TRBV29-1 to TRBJ2-1; the match to TRBD2 covers 10 bases. CDR3 length equals 13 residues. Germline V gene sequence: CDR1 SQVTM, CDR2 ANQGSEA. V was clipped by 4 bases and J by 10 bases; unmatched bases: 7. The CDR3 nucleotides are TGCAGCGTTGTCACTAGCGGGATAAAAGAGCAGTTCTTC. Translated: CSVVTSGIKEQFF.

The rearrangement links TRBV20-1 to TRBJ2-1; D remains unclear. Germline CDR1 DFQATT, CDR2 SNEGSKA (reference sequence). Trimming shortened V by 6 bases and J by 2 bases, and 8 bases separated the two germline ends. This CDR3 region has 12 residues. The CDR3 sequence is CSAIQTYNEQFF. The CDR3, as DNA: TGCAGTGCCATCCAAACCTACAATGAGCAGTTCTTC.

The table lists this clonotype with a few counts. The V gene is TRBV2, the J gene TRBJ1-6; no clear D. V was trimmed by 4 bases and J by 6 bases, leaving 10 bases between them. CDR3 length equals 14 residues. Germline V CDR1 and CDR2: SNHLY, FYNNEI. The CDR3 loop is CASSAGRINSPLHF. The CDR3, as DNA: TGTGCCAGCAGTGCTGGACGCATTAATTCACCCCTCCACTTT.

In its sample, this clonotype was seen a few times. The chain carries TRBV28 and TRBJ2-1; 12 bases map to TRBD2. There are 15 residues in the CDR3. V shed 6 bases, J shed 7 bases, and the junction held 7 bases outside the gene matches. Germline values: CDR1 MDHEN, CDR2 SYDVKM. The CDR3 nucleotides are TGTGCCAGCAGCCTCGGACTAGCGGGGCGAAATGAGCAGTTCTTC. Translated: CASSLGLAGRNEQFF.

This clonotype has a handful of counts. The rearrangement links TRBV6-5 to TRBJ2-1; 10 positions agree with TRBD2. V gave up 2 bases and J gave up 7 bases; unmatched junction bases: 5. Germline CDR1 and CDR2: MNHEY and SVGAGI. The CDR3 covers 15 residues. In nucleotides, the CDR3 is TGTGCCAGCAGTTACATAGGGACTAGCGTAAATGAGCAGTTCTTC. Residues: CASSYIGTSVNEQFF.